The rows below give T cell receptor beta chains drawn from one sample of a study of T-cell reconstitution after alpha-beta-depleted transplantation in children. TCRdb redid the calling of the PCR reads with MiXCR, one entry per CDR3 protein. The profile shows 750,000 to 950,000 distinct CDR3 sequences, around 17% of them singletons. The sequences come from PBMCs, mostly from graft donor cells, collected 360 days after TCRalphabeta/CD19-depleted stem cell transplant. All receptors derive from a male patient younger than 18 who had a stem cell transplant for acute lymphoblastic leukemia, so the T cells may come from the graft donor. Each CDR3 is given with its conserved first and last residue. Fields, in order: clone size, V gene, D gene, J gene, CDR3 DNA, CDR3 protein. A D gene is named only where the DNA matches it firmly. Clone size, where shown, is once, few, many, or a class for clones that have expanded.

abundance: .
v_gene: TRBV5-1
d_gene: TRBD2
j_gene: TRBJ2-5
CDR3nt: TGCGCCAGCATGGCGGGGGGACAAGAGACCCAGTACTTC
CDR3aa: CASMAGGQETQYF

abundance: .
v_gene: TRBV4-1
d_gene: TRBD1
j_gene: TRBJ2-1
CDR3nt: TGCGCCAGCAGCCAAGTGGGCAGGGGGCCTAACCACAATGAGCAGTTCTTC
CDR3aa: CASSQVGRGPNHNEQFF

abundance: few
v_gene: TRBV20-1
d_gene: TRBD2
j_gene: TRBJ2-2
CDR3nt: TGCAGTGCTACCATTGGGGGGGCCGGGGAGCTGTTTTTT
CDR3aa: CSATIGGAGELFF

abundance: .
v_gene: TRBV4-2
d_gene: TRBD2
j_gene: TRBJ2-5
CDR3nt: TGTGCCAGCAGCCAGGCTAGCGGGAGTATGATGGAGACCCAGTACTTC
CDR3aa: CASSQASGSMMETQYF

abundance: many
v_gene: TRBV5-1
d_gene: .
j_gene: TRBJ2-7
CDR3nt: TGCGCCAGCAGCTTAGCCGGGACACCGGGAATCGAGCAGTACTTC
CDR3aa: CASSLAGTPGIEQYF

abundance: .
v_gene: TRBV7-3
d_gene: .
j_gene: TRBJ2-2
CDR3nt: TGTGCCAGCAGCCCGCGGACTACGCCCACCGGGGAGCTGTTTTTT
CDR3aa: CASSPRTTPTGELFF

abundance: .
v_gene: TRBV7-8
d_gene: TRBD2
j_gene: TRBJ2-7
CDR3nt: TGTGCCAGCAGCTTAGCGTCCCCACTAGCGAGGTGGGGCTACGAGCAGTACTTC
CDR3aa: CASSLASPLARWGYEQYF

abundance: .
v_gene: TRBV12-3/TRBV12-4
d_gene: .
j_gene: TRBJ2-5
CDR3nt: TGTGCCAGCAGTTTAGAGGACAACCAAGAGACCCAGTACTTC
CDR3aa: CASSLEDNQETQYF

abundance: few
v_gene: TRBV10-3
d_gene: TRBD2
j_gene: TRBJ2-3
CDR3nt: TGTGCCATCGGATCCGGGACTAGCGGGAGTAATACAGATACGCAGTATTTT
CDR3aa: CAIGSGTSGSNTDTQYF

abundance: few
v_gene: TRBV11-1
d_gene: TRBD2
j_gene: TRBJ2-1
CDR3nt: TGTGCCAGCAGCTTAGCGGCCCTAGCGGGTAAACTTAACAATGAGCAGTTCTTC
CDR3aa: CASSLAALAGKLNNEQFF

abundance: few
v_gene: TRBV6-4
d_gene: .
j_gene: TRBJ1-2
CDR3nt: TGTGCCAGCAGGGCTCCCGGGACACCCTATGGCTACACCTTC
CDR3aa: CASRAPGTPYGYTF

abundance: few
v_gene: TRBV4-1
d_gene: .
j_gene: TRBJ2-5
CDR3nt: TGCGCCAGCAGCCAAGATCTTGGGGTAGTTGGGGAGACCCAGTACTTC
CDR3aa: CASSQDLGVVGETQYF

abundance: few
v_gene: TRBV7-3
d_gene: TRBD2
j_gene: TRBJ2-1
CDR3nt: TGTGCCAGCAGCCCCGCCGGGAGGGCCTCGTTCGATGAGCAGTTCTTC
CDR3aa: CASSPAGRASFDEQFF

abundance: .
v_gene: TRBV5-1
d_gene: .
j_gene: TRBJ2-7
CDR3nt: TGCGCCAGCAGCTTGGCCGGGACTTTTCTCCCCCACGAGCAGTACTTC
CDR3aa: CASSLAGTFLPHEQYF

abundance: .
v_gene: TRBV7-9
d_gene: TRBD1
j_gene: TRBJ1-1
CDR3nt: TGTGCCAGCAGCTTAGTATACAGGGGGTCGAACACTGAAGCTTTCTTT
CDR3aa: CASSLVYRGSNTEAFF

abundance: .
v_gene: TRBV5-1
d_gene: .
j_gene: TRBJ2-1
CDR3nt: TGCGCCAGCGGAGGTCGGGCACCCTACAATGAGCAGTTCTTC
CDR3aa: CASGGRAPYNEQFF

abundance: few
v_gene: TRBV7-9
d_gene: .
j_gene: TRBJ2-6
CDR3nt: TGTGCCAGCAGCTTCGACTACTATCAGGCCAACGTCCTGACTTTC
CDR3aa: CASSFDYYQANVLTF

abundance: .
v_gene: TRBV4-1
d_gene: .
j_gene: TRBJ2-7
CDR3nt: TGCGCCAGCAGCCAAGAAGGCCGGTTCTACGAGCAGTACTTC
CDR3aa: CASSQEGRFYEQYF

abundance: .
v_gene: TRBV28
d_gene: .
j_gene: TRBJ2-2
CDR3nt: TGTGCCACAAAAGGGGCAGGGAACACCGGGGAGCTGTTTTTT
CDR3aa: CATKGAGNTGELFF

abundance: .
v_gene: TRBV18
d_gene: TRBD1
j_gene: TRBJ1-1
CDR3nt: TGTGCCACCAGACAGGGGTTGAACACTGAAGCTTTCTTT
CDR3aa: CATRQGLNTEAFF

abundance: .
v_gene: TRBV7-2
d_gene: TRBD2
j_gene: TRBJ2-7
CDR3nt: TGTGCCAGCAGTTTCGACCTATTAGCGGGCTCCTACGAGCAGTACTTC
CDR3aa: CASSFDLLAGSYEQYF

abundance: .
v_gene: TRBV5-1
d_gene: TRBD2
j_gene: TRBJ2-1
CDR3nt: TGCGCCAGCAGCGTGCCCACCGGGACTAACCAGGATGAGCAGTTCTTC
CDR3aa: CASSVPTGTNQDEQFF

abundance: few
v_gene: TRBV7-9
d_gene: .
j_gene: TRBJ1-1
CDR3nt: TGTGCCAGCAGCTGGGAGGGAGCTGAAGCTTTCTTT
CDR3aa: CASSWEGAEAFF

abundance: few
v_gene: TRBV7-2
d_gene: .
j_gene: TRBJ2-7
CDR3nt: TGTGCCAGCAGCTTAGAACGCGGGCAATACGAGCAGTACTTC
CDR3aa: CASSLERGQYEQYF

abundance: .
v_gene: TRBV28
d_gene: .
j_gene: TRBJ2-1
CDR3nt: TGTGCCAGCAGTTTTGGGGGCCCCGAGCAGTTCTTC
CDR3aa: CASSFGGPEQFF

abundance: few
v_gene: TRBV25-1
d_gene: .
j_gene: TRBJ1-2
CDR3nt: TGTGCCAGCAGTGAATTTCGGACAGCTAACTATGGCTACACCTTC
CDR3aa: CASSEFRTANYGYTF

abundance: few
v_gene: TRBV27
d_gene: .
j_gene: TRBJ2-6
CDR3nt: TGTGCCAGCAGTCGGGGTGGTACCTCTGGGGCCAACGTCCTGACTTTC
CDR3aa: CASSRGGTSGANVLTF

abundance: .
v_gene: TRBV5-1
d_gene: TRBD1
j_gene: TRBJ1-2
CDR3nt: TGCGCCAGCAGCGCCTGGGACAGGGGCTACTATGGCTACACCTTC
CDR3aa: CASSAWDRGYYGYTF